This T cell receptor (beta chain) is drawn from a study of cytomegalovirus exposure and HLA in healthy donors. Study conclusions and caveats: Within an earlier analysis, most TCR beta V segments proved productive either about 87% or about 30% of the time. Reports indicate that TCR beta sequences accurately predicted the HLA-A and HLA-B alleles of most subjects.

Germline V gene data show CDR1 as SGDLS and CDR2 as YYNGEE. CDR3 size: 16 residues. The J segment lost 7 bases and the V segment lost 4 bases, leaving 15 bases of the junction unmatched. About this clone itself: Its antigen is undetermined.

In the PCR, 60 Vbeta and 13 Jbeta primers were used. The protocol was immunoSEQ multiplex PCR, while the TCRdb copy is restricted to in-frame clones and leaves out a portion. The top ten clones hold approximately 11% of a sample with over 95,000 clones, over 60% of them seen once. V usage is TRBV9 and J usage is TRBJ1-2, with 8 bases that match TRBD1. Material: PBMCs. This sequence was found in a man aged 35-49 years in good health and CMV-seropositive. CDR3 residues: CASSLRSGTGNGGYTF. The DNA of the CDR3 is TGTGCCAGCAGCCTTAGGAGTGGGACAGGTAATGGTGGCTACACCTTC.